This passage covers 18 T cell receptor beta chains from one sample sequenced in a study of cytomegalovirus exposure and HLA in healthy donors. The PCR had 60 Vbeta and 13 Jbeta primers. The data were produced by immunoSEQ multiplex PCR, yet TCRdb's version contains in-frame clones alone and is incomplete. The sample consists of 190,000 or so clones, approximately 80% of them appearing once. The sequencing sample was made of PBMCs. Receptor source: a boy younger than 18 in good health and CMV-seronegative.

V usage is TRBV19 and J usage is TRBJ2-5; 7 nucleotides line up with TRBD2. CDR1 and CDR2 from the germline V gene are LNHDA and SQIVND (reference sequence). This CDR3 comprises 15 residues. V lost 5 bases to trimming and J lost 4 bases; unmatched junction nucleotides: 10. The CDR3 DNA sequence: TGTGCCAGTAGTGAATCAGCGGGAAGGGGAGAGACCCAGTACTTC. Its translation is CASSESAGRGETQYF.

The rearrangement uses TRBV7-8 and TRBJ2-2; 8 bases map to TRBD2. The CDR3 is 16 amino acids. The germline V gene has CDR1 SGHVS and CDR2 FQNEAQ. The V segment lost 2 bases and the J segment 2 bases; nucleotides outside the gene matches: 4. The CDR3 sequence is CASSLISGRNTGELFF. The CDR3 DNA is TGTGCCAGCAGCTTAATAAGCGGGAGAAACACCGGGGAGCTGTTTTTT.

The chain has TRBV27 and TRBJ1-4; TRBD1 matches 8 bases. Trimming removed 1 base from V and 4 bases from J; junction bases left unmatched: 11. From germline, CDR1 is MNHEY and CDR2 SMNVEV (reference sequence). This CDR3 spans 18 amino acids. The CDR3 loop is CASSLWGTGGGFNEKLFF. In DNA form, the CDR3 reads TGTGCCAGCAGTTTATGGGGAACAGGGGGTGGATTTAATGAAAAACTGTTTTTT. The complete variable domain, with remaining parts taken from reference TRBV27 and TRBJ1-4, reads EAQVTQNPRYLITVTGKKLTVTCSQNMNHEYMSWYRQDPGLGLRQIYYSMNVEVTDKGDVPEGYKVSRKEKRNFPLILESPSPNQTSLYFCASSLWGTGGGFNEKLFFGSGTQLSVL.

The chain is built from TRBV11-2 and TRBJ1-2, with D possibly TRBD1 on 6 matching bases. Germline-derived CDR1 and CDR2 are SGHAT and FQNNGV. CDR3 size: 13 residues. V dropped 4 bases and J dropped 8 bases, with 14 bases sitting between them. In DNA, the CDR3 is TGTGCCAGCAGCTCCCCAGGGGTCGGCGGCTACACCTTC. Protein sequence: CASSSPGVGGYTF.

V and J are TRBV5-1 and TRBJ1-1; 10 nucleotides align to TRBD1. Germline CDR1 SGHRS, CDR2 YFSETQ. The length of the CDR3 is 15 residues. V was pared by 4 bases and J by 1 base, with 4 bases of the junction left unmatched. The CDR3 protein is CASSPRQGANTEAFF. The CDR3 DNA follows: TGCGCCAGCAGCCCGCGACAGGGGGCGAACACTGAAGCTTTCTTT.

CDR3 in DNA: TGTGCCAGCAGCTTAGATTCGAGTCATGAGCAGTTCTTC. Its translation is CASSLDSSHEQFF. This chain connects TRBV7-9 to TRBJ2-1; D unresolved. This CDR3 is built from 13 residues. V lost 1 base and J 8 bases, leaving 9 bases between the germline ends. Germline lookup yields CDR1 SEHNR and CDR2 FQNEAQ (reference sequence).

The chain is built from TRBV7-8 and TRBJ1-5, with D possibly matching TRBD1 (6 bases). Trimming took off 2 bases at V and 8 bases at J, with 13 bases between the two ends. The CDR3 sequence is 14 residues long. Germline V gives CDR1 SGHVS, CDR2 FQNEAQ. In DNA, the CDR3 is TGTGCCAGCAGCTTAAGCGACAGGAACGAGCCCCAGCATTTT. It yields the protein CASSLSDRNEPQHF.

CDR3 bases: TGTGCCAGCAGCTTGGACAGGAGACAGACCTACGAGCAGTACTTC. As protein: CASSLDRRQTYEQYF. V and J are TRBV5-6 and TRBJ2-7; the D gene is possibly TRBD1 (5 bases). V was trimmed by 0 bases and J by 2 bases, leaving 12 bases between them. Looked up from germline, CDR1 is SGHDT and CDR2 is YYEEEE. The CDR3 extends over 15 amino acids.

The J gene is TRBJ1-2, the V gene TRBV18, with no clear D. CDR3 size: 14 residues. Germline assignment: CDR1 KGHSH and CDR2 LQKENI. V was shortened by 6 bases and J by 4 bases, with 15 bases between the two germline ends. In DNA, the CDR3 is TGTGCCAGCTCCCTACGGTCCGAGAGCTATGGCTACACCTTC. Translated: CASSLRSESYGYTF. Full variable domain (rest looked up from reference TRBV18 and TRBJ1-2): NAGVMQNPRHLVRRRGQEARLRCSPMKGHSHVYWYRQLPEEGLKFMVYLQKENIIDESGMPKERFSAEFPKEGPSILRIQQVVRGDSAAYFCASSLRSESYGYTFGSGTRLTVV.

This chain connects TRBV7-9 to TRBJ2-5, with 8 bases aligning to TRBD2. Unmatched junction bases numbered 13, after V lost 5 bases and J lost 5 bases. The CDR3 consists of 16 residues. Per the germline V gene, CDR1 is SEHNR and CDR2 is FQNEAQ (reference sequence). CDR3 protein: CASSGSSGGGRETQYF. The CDR3 DNA reads as TGTGCCAGCAGCGGGTCGTCCGGGGGCGGGAGGGAGACCCAGTACTTC.

This clone came up a few times. The chain is built from TRBV6-5 and TRBJ1-2, with TRBD1 matching 10 bases. CDR1 MNHEY and CDR2 SVGAGI come from the germline V gene. The CDR3 contains 15 residues. Trimming cost V 3 bases and J 4 bases; bases outside gene matches: 5. The CDR3 DNA follows: TGTGCCAGCAGTTATGGGACAGGGGAGGTCTATGGCTACACCTTC. It specifies CASSYGTGEVYGYTF.

The V call is TRBV5-5, the J call TRBJ1-2; perhaps TRBD1 as D (6 bases). Germline V gene lookup returns CDR1 SGHKS and CDR2 YYEKEE (reference sequence). CDR3 length: 15 amino acids. Deletions cut 4 bases from V and 0 bases from J, with 13 bases between. The CDR3 is CASSADSNSNYGYTF. The CDR3 nucleotides read TGTGCCAGCAGCGCGGACAGCAACTCTAACTATGGCTACACCTTC.

This clone was counted only a few times. The chain carries TRBV27 and TRBJ1-4; the D gene is possibly TRBD1 (6 bases). V lost 6 bases and J lost 5, with 16 bases in between. The germline gives CDR1 MNHEY, CDR2 SMNVEV (reference sequence). The CDR3 is 15 amino acids. The CDR3 coding sequence is TGTGCCAGCAGCCCCTTAGACAGGCGAAATGAAAAACTGTTTTTT. This encodes CASSPLDRRNEKLFF.

DNA of the CDR3: TGTGCCAGCAGCCAGACGCCGGGACTGAAGATATTGTACGAGCAGTACTTC. This translates into CASSQTPGLKILYEQYF. The chain combines TRBV14 with TRBJ2-7; the D gene is possibly TRBD2 (6 bases). Looked up from germline, CDR1 is SGHDN and CDR2 is FVKESK. Trimming took off 3 bases at V and 4 bases at J, with 22 bases between the two ends. The CDR3 covers 17 residues.

The CDR3 bases are TGTGCCAGCAGCTTTGGGACAGGGGGATATGGCTACACCTTC. This codes for CASSFGTGGYGYTF. The V gene is TRBV5-6, the J gene TRBJ1-2; 11 nucleotides line up with TRBD1. J gave up 5 bases and V 2 bases, and 2 bases lay outside the gene matches. Germline lookup yields CDR1 SGHDT and CDR2 YYEEEE. This CDR3 region has 14 residues.

V and J are TRBV11-3 and TRBJ1-6; 7 nucleotides match TRBD1. From germline, CDR1 is SGHNT and CDR2 YENEEA. This CDR3 is built from 14 residues. After removal of 5 bases from V and 8 bases from J, the junction contained 6 bases not matched to a gene. The chain's CDR3 is CASSATGVDSPLHF. For the CDR3, the DNA is TGTGCCAGCAGCGCAACAGGGGTGGATTCACCCCTCCACTTT.

The rearrangement joins TRBV9 to TRBJ1-6; tentative D call: TRBD1 (6 bases). The V gene's germline CDR1 is SGDLS and CDR2 YYNGEE. This CDR3 has 17 residues. V was clipped by 1 base and J by 7 bases, with 18 bases between them. CDR3 bases: TGTGCCAGCAGCGTATTCGACGGACAGCGGGGAAATTCACCCCTCCACTTT. Its translation is CASSVFDGQRGNSPLHF.

The chain's CDR3 is CASSPPSGPREKLFF. The CDR3 DNA follows: TGTGCCAGCAGCCCCCCTTCGGGTCCGAGGGAAAAACTGTTTTTT. The rearrangement uses TRBV7-9 and TRBJ1-4, with no clear D. The germline V gene has CDR1 SEHNR and CDR2 FQNEAQ (reference sequence). The ends were cut back, 5 bases at V and 8 bases at J, with 18 bases in the middle. The CDR3 runs to 15 residues.